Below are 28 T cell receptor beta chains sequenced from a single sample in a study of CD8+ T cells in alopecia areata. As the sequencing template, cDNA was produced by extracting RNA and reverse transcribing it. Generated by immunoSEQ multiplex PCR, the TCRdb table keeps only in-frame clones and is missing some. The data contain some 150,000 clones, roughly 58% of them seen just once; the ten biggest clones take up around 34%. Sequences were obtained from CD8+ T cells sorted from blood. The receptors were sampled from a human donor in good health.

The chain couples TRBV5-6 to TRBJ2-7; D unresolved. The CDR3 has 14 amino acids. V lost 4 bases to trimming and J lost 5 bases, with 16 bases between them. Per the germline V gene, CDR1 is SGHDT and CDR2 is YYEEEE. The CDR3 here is CASSQTRLKNEQYF. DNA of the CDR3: TGTGCCAGCAGCCAAACCAGGTTAAAGAACGAGCAGTACTTC.

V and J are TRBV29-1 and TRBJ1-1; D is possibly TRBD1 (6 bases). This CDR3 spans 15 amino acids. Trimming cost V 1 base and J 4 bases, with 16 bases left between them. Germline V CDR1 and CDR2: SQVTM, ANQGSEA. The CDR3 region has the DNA TGCAGCGTTGAAGGACGGGGGGCTAAGGGCACTGAAGCTTTCTTT. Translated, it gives CSVEGRGAKGTEAFF.

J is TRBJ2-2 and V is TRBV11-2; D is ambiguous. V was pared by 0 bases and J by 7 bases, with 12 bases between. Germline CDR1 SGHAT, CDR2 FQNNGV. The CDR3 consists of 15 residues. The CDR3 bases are TGTGCCAGCAGCTTAGAGGCCACGGTAGGCGGGGAGCTGTTTTTT. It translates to CASSLEATVGGELFF. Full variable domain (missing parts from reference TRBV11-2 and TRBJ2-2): EAGVAQSPRYKIIEKRQSVAFWCNPISGHATLYWYQQILGQGPKLLIQFQNNGVVDDSQLPKDRFSAERLKGVDSTLKIQPAKLEDSAVYLCASSLEATVGGELFFGEGSRLTVL.

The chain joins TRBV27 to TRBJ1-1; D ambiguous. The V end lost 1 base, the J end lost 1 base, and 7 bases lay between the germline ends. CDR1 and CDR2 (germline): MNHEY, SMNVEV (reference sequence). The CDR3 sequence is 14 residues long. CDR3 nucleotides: TGTGCCAGCAGTTTATGGTGGGGGAACACTGAAGCTTTCTTT. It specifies CASSLWWGNTEAFF.

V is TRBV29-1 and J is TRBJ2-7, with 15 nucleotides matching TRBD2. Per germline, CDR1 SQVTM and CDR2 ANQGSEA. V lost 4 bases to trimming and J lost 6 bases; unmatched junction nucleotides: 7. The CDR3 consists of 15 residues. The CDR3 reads CSVGGTSGRRSEQYF. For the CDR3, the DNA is TGCAGCGTTGGGGGGACTAGCGGGAGGCGGTCCGAGCAGTACTTC.

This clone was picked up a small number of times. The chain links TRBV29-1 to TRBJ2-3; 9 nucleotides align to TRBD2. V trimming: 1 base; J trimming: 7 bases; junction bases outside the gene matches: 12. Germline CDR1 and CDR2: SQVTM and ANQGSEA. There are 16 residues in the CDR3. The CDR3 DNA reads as TGCAGCGTTGAAGTGGAGGGCCGTAGCGGGAGATATACGCAGTATTTT. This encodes CSVEVEGRSGRYTQYF.

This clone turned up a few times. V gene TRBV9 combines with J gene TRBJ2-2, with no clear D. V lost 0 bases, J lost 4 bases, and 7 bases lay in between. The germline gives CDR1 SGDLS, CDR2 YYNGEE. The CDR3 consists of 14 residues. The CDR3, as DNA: TGTGCCAGCAGCGTAGTAGGGTTCACCGGGGAGCTGTTTTTT. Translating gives CASSVVGFTGELFF.

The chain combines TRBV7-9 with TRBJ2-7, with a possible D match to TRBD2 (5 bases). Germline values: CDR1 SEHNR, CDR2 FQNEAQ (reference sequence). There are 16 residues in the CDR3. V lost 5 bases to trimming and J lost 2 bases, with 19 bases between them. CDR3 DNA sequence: TGTGCCAGCAGCCCAATCTCCACGGGAACCGCCTACGAGCAGTACTTC. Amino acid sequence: CASSPISTGTAYEQYF.

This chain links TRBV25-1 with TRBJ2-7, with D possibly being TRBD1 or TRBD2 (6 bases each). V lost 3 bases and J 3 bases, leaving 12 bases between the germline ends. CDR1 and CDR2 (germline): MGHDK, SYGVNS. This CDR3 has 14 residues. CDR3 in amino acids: CASSDGGSHYEQYF. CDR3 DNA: TGTGCCAGCAGTGACGGGGGCTCACACTACGAGCAGTACTTC.

The CDR3 bases are TGTGCCAGCAGCTCCCAGGGGGCTGAGCAGTTCTTC. Amino acid sequence: CASSSQGAEQFF. V is TRBV7-9 and J is TRBJ2-1; 8 nucleotides match TRBD1. Germline values: CDR1 SEHNR, CDR2 FQNEAQ (reference sequence). The junction had 2 bases not matched to a gene; V was cut back by 4 bases and J by 9 bases. The CDR3 spans 12 residues.

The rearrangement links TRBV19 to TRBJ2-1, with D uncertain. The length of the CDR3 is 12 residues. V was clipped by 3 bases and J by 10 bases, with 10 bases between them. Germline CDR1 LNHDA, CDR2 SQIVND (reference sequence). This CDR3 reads CASSIGQSEQFF. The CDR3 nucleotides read TGTGCCAGTAGTATCGGTCAGTCCGAGCAGTTCTTC. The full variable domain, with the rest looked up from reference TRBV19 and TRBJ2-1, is DGGITQSPKYLFRKEGQNVTLSCEQNLNHDAMYWYRQDPGQGLRLIYYSQIVNDFQKGDIAEGYSVSREKKESFPLTVTSAQKNPTAFYLCASSIGQSEQFFGPGTRLTVL.

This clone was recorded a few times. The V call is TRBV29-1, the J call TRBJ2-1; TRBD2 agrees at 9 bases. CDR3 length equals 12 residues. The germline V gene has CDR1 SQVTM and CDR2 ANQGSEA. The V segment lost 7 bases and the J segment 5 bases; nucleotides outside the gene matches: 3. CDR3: CSARTSDNEQFF. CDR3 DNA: TGCAGCGCAAGGACTAGCGACAATGAGCAGTTCTTC.

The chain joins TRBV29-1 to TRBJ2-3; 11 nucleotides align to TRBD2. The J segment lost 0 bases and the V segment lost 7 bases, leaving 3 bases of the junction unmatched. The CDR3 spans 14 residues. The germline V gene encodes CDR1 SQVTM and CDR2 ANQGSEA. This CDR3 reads CSGLAGPSTDTQYF. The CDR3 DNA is TGCAGCGGACTAGCGGGACCGAGCACAGATACGCAGTATTTT.

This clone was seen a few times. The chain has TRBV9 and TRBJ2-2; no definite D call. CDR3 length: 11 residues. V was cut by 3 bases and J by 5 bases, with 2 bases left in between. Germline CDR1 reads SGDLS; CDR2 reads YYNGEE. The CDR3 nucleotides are TGTGCCAGCAGCGGGACCGGGGAGCTGTTTTTT. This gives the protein CASSGTGELFF.

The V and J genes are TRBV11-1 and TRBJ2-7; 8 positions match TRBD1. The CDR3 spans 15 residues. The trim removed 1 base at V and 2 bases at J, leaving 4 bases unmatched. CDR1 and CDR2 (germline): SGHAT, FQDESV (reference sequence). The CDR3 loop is CASSLGTGSPYEQYF. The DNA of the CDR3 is TGTGCCAGCAGCTTAGGGACAGGGAGTCCCTACGAGCAGTACTTC.

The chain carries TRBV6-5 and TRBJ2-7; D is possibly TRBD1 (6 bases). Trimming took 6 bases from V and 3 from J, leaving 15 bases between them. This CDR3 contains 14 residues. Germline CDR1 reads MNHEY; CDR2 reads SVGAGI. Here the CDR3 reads CASRPSTGVYEQYF. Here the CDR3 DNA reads TGTGCCAGCAGACCCTCGACAGGAGTCTACGAGCAGTACTTC.

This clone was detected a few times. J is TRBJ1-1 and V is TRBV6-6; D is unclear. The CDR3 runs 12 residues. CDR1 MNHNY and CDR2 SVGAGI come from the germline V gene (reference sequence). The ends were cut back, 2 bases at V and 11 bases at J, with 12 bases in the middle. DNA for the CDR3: TGTGCCAGCAGTTACGGCGGAAGTCCTGCTTTCTTT. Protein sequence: CASSYGGSPAFF.

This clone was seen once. CDR3 in amino acids: CSVEPRDGDSEEQFF. Written as DNA, the CDR3 is TGCAGCGTTGAACCTAGAGATGGAGACTCAGAGGAGCAGTTCTTC. This chain joins TRBV29-1 and TRBJ2-1; no reliable D call. CDR3 length equals 15 residues. The ends were cut back, 2 bases at V and 10 bases at J, with 21 bases in the middle. Germline assignment: CDR1 SQVTM and CDR2 ANQGSEA.

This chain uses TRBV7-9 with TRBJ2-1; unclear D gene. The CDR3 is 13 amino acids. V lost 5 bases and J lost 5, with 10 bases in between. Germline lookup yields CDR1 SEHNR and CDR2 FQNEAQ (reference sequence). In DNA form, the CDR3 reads TGTGCCAGCAGCCGTACGGGTCACAATGAGCAGTTCTTC. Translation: CASSRTGHNEQFF.

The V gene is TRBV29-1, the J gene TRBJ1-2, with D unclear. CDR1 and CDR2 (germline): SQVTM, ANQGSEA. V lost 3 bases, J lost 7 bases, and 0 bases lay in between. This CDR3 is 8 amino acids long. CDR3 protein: CSVDGYTF. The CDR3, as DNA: TGCAGCGTTGATGGCTACACCTTC. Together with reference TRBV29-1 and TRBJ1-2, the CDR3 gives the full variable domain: SAVISQKPSRDICQRGTSLTIQCQVDSQVTMMFWYRQQPGQSLTLIATANQGSEATYESGFVIDKFPISRPNLTFSTLTVSNMSPEDSSIYLCSVDGYTFGSGTRLTVV.

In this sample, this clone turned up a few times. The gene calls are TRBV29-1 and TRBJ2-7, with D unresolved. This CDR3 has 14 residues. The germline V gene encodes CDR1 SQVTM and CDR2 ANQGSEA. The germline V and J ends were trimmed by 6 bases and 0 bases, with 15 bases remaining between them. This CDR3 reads CSVRIGPDSYEQYF. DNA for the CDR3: TGCAGCGTGAGGATCGGGCCGGACTCCTACGAGCAGTACTTC.

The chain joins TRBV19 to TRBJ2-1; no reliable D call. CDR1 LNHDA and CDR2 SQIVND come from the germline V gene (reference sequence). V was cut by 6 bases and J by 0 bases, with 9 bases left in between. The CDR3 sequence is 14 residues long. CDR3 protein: CASRAVGSYNEQFF. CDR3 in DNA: TGTGCCAGTAGAGCAGTAGGCTCCTACAATGAGCAGTTCTTC.

The CDR3 loop reads CSVGLRYGYTF. In nucleotides, the CDR3 is TGCAGCGTTGGACTTCGCTATGGCTACACCTTC. This chain links TRBV29-1 with TRBJ1-2; no clear D. CDR3 length: 11 residues. In germline, CDR1 is SQVTM, CDR2 ANQGSEA. Trimming left V 4 bases short and J 4 bases short, with 7 bases between.

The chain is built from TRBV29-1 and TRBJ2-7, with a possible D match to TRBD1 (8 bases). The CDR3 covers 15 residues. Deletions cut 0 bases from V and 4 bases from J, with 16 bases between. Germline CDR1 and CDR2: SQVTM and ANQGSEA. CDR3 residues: CSVEEPTGEGYEQYF. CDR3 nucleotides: TGCAGCGTTGAAGAGCCGACAGGGGAGGGTTACGAGCAGTACTTC.

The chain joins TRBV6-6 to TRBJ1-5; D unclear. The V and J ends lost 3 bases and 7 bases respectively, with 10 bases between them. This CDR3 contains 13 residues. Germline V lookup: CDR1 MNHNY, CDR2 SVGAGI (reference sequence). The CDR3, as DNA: TGTGCCAGCAGTTATGAGGGTGTCCAGCCCCAGCATTTT. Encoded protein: CASSYEGVQPQHF.

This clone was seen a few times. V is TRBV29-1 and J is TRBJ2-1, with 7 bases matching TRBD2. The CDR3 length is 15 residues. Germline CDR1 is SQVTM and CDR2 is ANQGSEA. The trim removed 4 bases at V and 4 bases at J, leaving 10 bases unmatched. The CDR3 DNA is TGCAGCGTTGGACACCGGGCGGGAGAATACAATGAGCAGTTCTTC. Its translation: CSVGHRAGEYNEQFF.

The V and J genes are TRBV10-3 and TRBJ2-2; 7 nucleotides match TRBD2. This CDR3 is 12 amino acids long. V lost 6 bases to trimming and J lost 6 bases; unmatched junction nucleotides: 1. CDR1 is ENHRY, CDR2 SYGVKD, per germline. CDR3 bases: TGTGCCATCAGCCGGGGGGCCGGGGAGCTGTTTTTT. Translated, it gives CAISRGAGELFF.

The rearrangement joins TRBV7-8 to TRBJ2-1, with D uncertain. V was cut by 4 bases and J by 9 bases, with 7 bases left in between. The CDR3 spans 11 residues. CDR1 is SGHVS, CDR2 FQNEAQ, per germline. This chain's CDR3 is CASSSPGEQFF. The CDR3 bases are TGTGCCAGCAGCTCCCCCGGTGAGCAGTTCTTC.